This note documents a single T cell receptor (beta chain) sequence. This clone was recorded a few times. This receptor's antigen is unknown. Nothing much larger sits one base from this clone, and base qualities are not available. Synthetic TCR analog templates were spiked into each PCR to estimate absolute template abundance from read counts. Using the immunoSEQ assay, TCRbeta CDR3 regions were amplified from genomic DNA with bias-controlled V and J gene primers. Sequencing of rearranged TCRbeta segments was performed at approximately 20X coverage. Regarding the original processing steps: Clustering was used to correct sequencing errors, and CDR3s were annotated against IMGT to assign V, D and J genes. Downstream analyses used only productive TCRbeta rearrangements and left out out-of-frame or stop-codon sequences. To compute clonality, Shannon entropy was normalized by the log of the number of unique productive sequences and then subtracted from one. Fisher's exact test with Benjamini-Hochberg correction, using a cutoff of adjusted p below 0.01, was how clones that differed between time points or between blood and tumor were identified. Sourced from immuneACCESS, this table was stored by TCRdb with only in-frame sequences that have V and J called. A share of the clones is absent; for the studies checked, an unresolved V gene accounts for under half, and the remainder has no known explanation. Clonal size and the V and J genes are those of that table, whereas D and trimming came from the DNA. In this sample the table shows 35,000 to 55,000 clones, around 80% of which occur a single time. The top ten hold approximately 13% of the sample.

The label giving this sample's time point can be read as: peripheral blood 6 weeks after treatment start. The cohort included some 30 patients with locally advanced or metastatic urothelial carcinoma who were treated at Memorial Sloan Kettering on a trial protocol. Peripheral blood mononuclear cells were collected from each patient pretreatment and during treatment, giving between 1 and 8 total time points per patient. The Qiagen DNeasy Blood extraction kit was used to purify genomic DNA from total PBMCs and tumor samples. Collected pretreatment and during treatment, PBMCs were isolated and stored as previously described. Inclusive of the bounding cysteine and phenylalanine, the CDR3 is 14 residues long. The sequence is cut down to CDR3 DNA, 42 bases in frame from base 1. V loses 1 base of germline sequence and J loses 5 bases, and the interval between the two ends is 13 bases. According to the germline V gene, CDR1 reads SGHRS and CDR2 reads YFSETQ.

This sample was included in a study of PD-L1 blockade in urothelial cancer (dated by TCRdb to the late 2010s). Notes on the research overall: Therapy was started in about 2014 for all patients, and atezolizumab 1,200 mg was administered intravenously every 3 weeks. Somatic, immune and clinical correlates of response to PD-L1 blockade with atezolizumab in urothelial cancer were the focus of an exploratory multi-omic analysis. An ECOG performance status of 0 or 1 was recorded for the patients, and 0 to 3 prior chemotherapy regimens had been received by the patients. Durable clinical benefit meant progression-free survival longer than 6 months, and TCR features were also tested against progression-free and overall survival. In the same patients, whole exome sequencing and RNA sequencing of pretreatment tumors were performed in addition to TCR sequencing. Pretreatment tumor samples, along with matched peripheral blood collected serially before and after atezolizumab treatment, underwent TCR sequencing. Blood samples were analyzed at two time points: 3 weeks after treatment start (second dose) and 6 weeks after treatment start. About 10 patients achieved durable clinical benefit and about 19 did not. Twenty-nine patients had pretreatment blood TCR-seq, some 25 had at least one posttreatment blood collection, and some 25 had tumor TCR-seq. About nine tenths of the roughly 29 patients were identified as males with urothelial cancer of bladder origin, and a prior smoking history was reported by 18 of 29 patients. Blood samples yielded a median of roughly 140,000 T cells and around 83,000 unique TCRs, with median clonality approximately 0.08.

Overall results and qualifications from the work: Improved progression-free and overall survival was associated with having pretreatment peripheral blood TCR clonality below the median. At 3 weeks after the start of treatment, tumor-associated TCR clones in peripheral blood had expanded more in patients with durable benefit (n of about 20, p = 0.022). Because of the small sample size (n ≈ 30) and the many exploratory analyses performed, the results are intended to be regarded as hypothesis-generating.

The sample was PBMCs, taken around atezolizumab (anti-PD-L1) treatment. In this chain, TRBV5-1 is recombined with TRBJ2-7, and possibly TRBD1, on 6 matching bases. The clonotype comes from a man between 60 and 75 years old with urothelial cancer. CDR3 sequence: CASSLTVAGDEQYF. The bases read TGCGCCAGCAGCTTGACTGTGGCAGGGGACGAGCAGTACTTC.